This entry is about one TCR beta chain. Its antigen is unknown. The CDR3 spans 13 residues. Trimming removed 4 bases at V and 2 bases at J, with 9 bases between. Germline loops: CDR1 SGHRS, CDR2 YFSETQ. This record comes from a study of blood T cells in healthy people across ages. Across the study: About one barcoded beta molecule per two T cells was the capture yield of template switching. Findings and limits, study-wide: Strong correlation was found linking TCR beta diversity to naive T cell percentage. Estimated diversity, derived from one million T cells, was regarded as an underestimate. Fewer expanded clones and more diversity marked long-lived versus aged donors.

Alongside a J-beta primer mix, a sample-barcoded 5' primer served in a second PCR lasting roughly 7 to 11 cycles. Each CDR3 protein is one row after TCRdb ran MiXCR on the 5' RACE reads. The sample holds about 680,000 distinct CDR3 sequences; around 48% are singletons and the top ten take 25% to 35%. The sample comprised blood. This receptor was identified in an older woman in good health. The chain carries TRBV5-1 and TRBJ1-2; D is unclear. In DNA form, the CDR3 reads TGCGCCAGCAGCGCGGACGTAAACTATGGCTACACCTTC. Protein: CASSADVNYGYTF. The variable domain in full, with the rest retrieved from reference TRBV5-1 and TRBJ1-2, is KAGVTQTPRYLIKTRGQQVTLSCSPISGHRSVSWYQQTPGQGLQFLFEYFSETQRNKGNFPGRFSGRQFSNSRSEMNVSTLELGDSALYLCASSADVNYGYTFGSGTRLTVV.